The next 27 T cell receptor beta chains were all read from a single sample in a study of shared clonotypes between healthy human individuals (dated by TCRdb to about 2020). The method behind the library was the immunoSEQ multiplex PCR assay. In its TCRdb copy, this immuneACCESS table keeps in-frame sequences only and misses some clones. Where compared with another copy, unresolved V genes explain less than half of these, and the others have no known cause. The table for this sample lists approximately 1.4 million clones; 98% of them were counted only once. The ten largest clones represent about 0.45% of the sample. The sequenced sample was naive CD4+ T cells sorted from blood. The sample's cell subset or site, from its label and the paper: CD45RA+ positively selected. Source of these receptors: a man aged 25 to 45 in good health.

This chain uses TRBV28 with TRBJ2-1, with 7 nucleotides matching TRBD2. Germline CDR1 MDHEN, CDR2 SYDVKM. This CDR3 has 16 residues. V gave up 7 bases and J gave up 2 bases; unmatched junction bases: 11. CDR3 in DNA: TGTGCCAGCACCCAAGGGTCGGCGGGAGCCTACAATGAGCAGTTCTTC. This sequence encodes CASTQGSAGAYNEQFF. The whole variable domain, remainder taken from reference TRBV28 and TRBJ2-1, is DVKVTQSSRYLVKRTGEKVFLECVQDMDHENMFWYRQDPGLGLRLIYFSYDVKMKEKGDIPEGYSVSREKKERFSLILESASTNQTSMYLCASTQGSAGAYNEQFFGPGTRLTVL.

With regard to this clone: The same CDR3 arises from other DNA sequences in this sample as well. The CDR3 DNA is TGTGCCAGTCGAAGACAGATTAATCAGCCCCAGCATTTT. Protein sequence: CASRRQINQPQHF. The gene calls are TRBV19 and TRBJ1-5, with D tentatively TRBD1 (5 bases). V lost 8 bases and J lost 4, with 12 bases in between. The CDR3 is made up of 13 amino acids. Germline-derived CDR1 and CDR2 are LNHDA and SQIVND (reference sequence).

V is TRBV30 and J is TRBJ1-2; D unresolved. The CDR3 length is 12 residues. V lost 3 bases and J lost 1, with 6 bases in between. Germline lookup yields CDR1 GTSNPN and CDR2 SVGIG (reference sequence). The CDR3 reads CAWSPSNYGYTF. In DNA, the CDR3 is TGTGCCTGGAGCCCAAGTAACTATGGCTACACCTTC. The entire variable domain, with the rest obtained from reference TRBV30 and TRBJ1-2, is as follows: SQTIHQWPATLVQPVGSPLSLECTVEGTSNPNLYWYRQAAGRGLQLLFYSVGIGQISSEVPQNLSASRPQDRQFILSSKKLLLSDSGFYLCAWSPSNYGYTFGSGTRLTVV.

The chain is built from TRBV18 and TRBJ2-5; 7 bases map to TRBD1. J lost 2 bases, V lost 5 bases, and 11 bases had no gene match. The CDR3 sequence is 16 residues long. Germline V lookup: CDR1 KGHSH, CDR2 LQKENI. CDR3 nucleotides: TGTGCCAGCTCAGTTATTGGGACAGCAGGACAAGAGACCCAGTACTTC. This translates into CASSVIGTAGQETQYF.

The chain couples TRBV6-5 to TRBJ1-3; D remains ambiguous. This CDR3 is built from 14 residues. The V and J ends lost 6 bases and 3 bases respectively, with 12 bases between them. Germline V CDR1 and CDR2: MNHEY, SVGAGI. DNA of the CDR3: TGTGCCAGCAGACGGGGTGCAGGTGGAAACACCATATATTTT. It specifies CASRRGAGGNTIYF.

The chain couples TRBV6-5 to TRBJ2-7, with D unclear. Germline values: CDR1 MNHEY, CDR2 SVGAGI. The CDR3 runs 13 residues. V lost 8 bases and J lost 7, with 18 bases in between. CDR3 in amino acids: CASRVTGVWEQYF. CDR3 in DNA: TGTGCCAGCCGAGTTACCGGTGTTTGGGAGCAGTACTTC.

V usage is TRBV11-2 and J usage is TRBJ2-7, with D unclear. Germline loops: CDR1 SGHAT, CDR2 FQNNGV. V lost 4 bases, J lost 4 bases, and 5 bases lay in between. This CDR3 spans 11 amino acids. CDR3 in DNA: TGTGCCAGCAGCTATAAATACGAGCAGTACTTC. Translating gives CASSYKYEQYF. Combining the CDR3 with reference TRBV11-2 and TRBJ2-7 gives the whole variable domain EAGVAQSPRYKIIEKRQSVAFWCNPISGHATLYWYQQILGQGPKLLIQFQNNGVVDDSQLPKDRFSAERLKGVDSTLKIQPAKLEDSAVYLCASSYKYEQYFGPGTRLTVT.

The V call is TRBV6-5, the J call TRBJ2-7; either TRBD1 or TRBD2 may supply D (5 bases each). Germline CDR1 and CDR2: MNHEY and SVGAGI. The CDR3 length is 16 residues. Trimming pared 2 bases from V and 4 bases from J, leaving 18 bases between. The DNA for the CDR3 is TGTGCCAGCAGTTACACTACAGGAGGCACTAAATACGAGCAGTACTTC. It yields the protein CASSYTTGGTKYEQYF.

V usage is TRBV2 and J usage is TRBJ2-7; D remains unclear. The germline V and J ends were trimmed by 6 bases and 5 bases, with 5 bases remaining between them. The CDR3 spans 10 residues. Per the germline V gene, CDR1 is SNHLY and CDR2 is FYNNEI. CDR3 nucleotides: TGTGCCAGCAGGTGGAACGAGCAGTACTTC. It codes for CASRWNEQYF. Drawing the rest from reference TRBV2 and TRBJ2-7, the complete variable domain is EPEVTQTPSHQVTQMGQEVILRCVPISNHLYFYWYRQILGQKVEFLVSFYNNEISEKSEIFDDQFSVERPDGSNFTLKIRSTKLEDSAMYFCASRWNEQYFGPGTRLTVT.

This clone came up once. The chain carries TRBV9 and TRBJ1-1, with no clear D. The V end lost 5 bases, the J end lost 5 bases, and 10 bases lay between the germline ends. The CDR3 is 12 residues long. Germline V gene lookup returns CDR1 SGDLS and CDR2 YYNGEE. The CDR3 reads CASRTVGTEAFF. The CDR3 nucleotides read TGTGCCAGCAGAACGGTGGGGACTGAAGCTTTCTTT.

The chain has TRBV2 and TRBJ2-7; D is uncertain. The CDR3 sequence is 12 residues long. V dropped 3 bases and J dropped 3 bases, with 6 bases sitting between them. The germline V gene encodes CDR1 SNHLY and CDR2 FYNNEI. The CDR3 protein is CASSERFYEQYF. The CDR3 DNA follows: TGTGCCAGCAGTGAGAGATTCTACGAGCAGTACTTC. The full variable domain, with the rest looked up from reference TRBV2 and TRBJ2-7, is EPEVTQTPSHQVTQMGQEVILRCVPISNHLYFYWYRQILGQKVEFLVSFYNNEISEKSEIFDDQFSVERPDGSNFTLKIRSTKLEDSAMYFCASSERFYEQYFGPGTRLTVT.

For the CDR3, the DNA is TGTGCCAGCTCACCTCTCCCTAGCGCCACAGATACGCAGTATTTT. Translated, it gives CASSPLPSATDTQYF. The gene calls are TRBV18 and TRBJ2-3; possibly TRBD2 for D (6 bases). This CDR3 comprises 15 residues. Germline V lookup: CDR1 KGHSH, CDR2 LQKENI. V dropped 3 bases and J dropped 2 bases, with 12 bases sitting between them.

The V gene is TRBV6-5, the J gene TRBJ2-7; 9 bases align to TRBD2. The CDR3 runs to 13 residues. J gave up 4 bases and V 8 bases, and 6 bases lay outside the gene matches. Germline loops: CDR1 MNHEY, CDR2 SVGAGI. The CDR3 reads CASGGGREYEQYF. CDR3 nucleotide sequence: TGTGCCAGCGGGGGCGGGAGGGAGTACGAGCAGTACTTC.

V and J are TRBV9 and TRBJ2-3; TRBD2 aligns across 8 bases. The CDR3 totals 16 residues. Germline V lookup: CDR1 SGDLS, CDR2 YYNGEE. Trimming cost V 0 bases and J 6 bases; bases outside gene matches: 9. CDR3 DNA sequence: TGTGCCAGCAGCGTAGGTCCAGCGGGGGAGTCGGATACGCAGTATTTT. As protein: CASSVGPAGESDTQYF.

The rearrangement uses TRBV5-1 and TRBJ2-7; D gene uncertain. The CDR3 totals 14 residues. The germline V and J ends were trimmed by 1 base and 0 bases, with 8 bases remaining between them. CDR1 SGHRS and CDR2 YFSETQ come from the germline V gene. This CDR3 reads CASSLTVYSYEQYF. The CDR3, as DNA: TGCGCCAGCAGCTTGACGGTTTACTCCTACGAGCAGTACTTC.

To note about this clone: One end of the junction is discordant with germline, which a read error may explain. The J gene is TRBJ2-5, the V gene TRBV28; D is ambiguous. There are 13 residues in the CDR3. Germline V CDR1 and CDR2: MDHEN, SYDVKM. In DNA form, the CDR3 reads TGTGCCAGCAGTTTAAACGGCAATCCTAAAGGGAACTTC. Its translation: CASSLNGNPKGNF.

Comment on this clone: Other DNA sequences within the sample encode an identical CDR3. V and J are TRBV6-5 and TRBJ2-5; 9 bases fit TRBD1. V lost 2 bases, J lost 2 bases, and 3 bases stayed unmatched. CDR1 MNHEY and CDR2 SVGAGI come from the germline V gene. This CDR3 contains 15 residues. In DNA form, the CDR3 reads TGTGCCAGCAGTTACGGGGGACAGGGACAAGAGACCCAGTACTTC. It codes for CASSYGGQGQETQYF.

The chain employs TRBV29-1 and TRBJ1-3; D perhaps matches TRBD1 (5 bases). The CDR3 is 13 residues long. Germline CDR1 SQVTM, CDR2 ANQGSEA. The ends were cut back, 5 bases at V and 7 bases at J, with 15 bases in the middle. CDR3 DNA: TGCAGCGTTCTGGGGGAGGGTAGGAACACCATATATTTT. It encodes CSVLGEGRNTIYF.

With regard to this clone: Other nucleotide sequences from this sample produce the same CDR3. This chain connects TRBV7-6 to TRBJ2-1; 7 nucleotides agree with TRBD2. CDR1 SGHVS and CDR2 FNYEAQ come from the germline V gene. CDR3 length equals 15 residues. Unmatched junction bases numbered 0, after V lost 1 base and J lost 0 bases. The CDR3 nucleotides read TGTGCCAGCAGCTTAGGCGGGGGCTCCTACAATGAGCAGTTCTTC. Translated, it gives CASSLGGGSYNEQFF. The full variable domain, in which reference TRBV7-6 and TRBJ2-1 provide the parts outside the CDR3, is GAGVSQSPRYKVTKRGQDVALRCDPISGHVSLYWYRQALGQGPEFLTYFNYEAQQDKSGLPNDRFSAERPEGSISTLTIQRTEQRDSAMYRCASSLGGGSYNEQFFGPGTRLTVL.

V and J are TRBV10-3 and TRBJ1-1, with a possible D match to TRBD1 (6 bases). Germline V gene sequence: CDR1 ENHRY, CDR2 SYGVKD. Trimming took 7 bases from V and 0 from J, leaving 12 bases between them. The CDR3 loop spans 14 amino acids. Written as DNA, the CDR3 is TGTGCCATCAACAGGGAGGGTATGAACACTGAAGCTTTCTTT. Translation: CAINREGMNTEAFF.

The chain couples TRBV28 to TRBJ2-7; 8 positions match TRBD2. The CDR3 is 19 residues long. The J segment lost 2 bases and the V segment lost 5 bases, leaving 20 bases of the junction unmatched. Germline CDR1 reads MDHEN; CDR2 reads SYDVKM. This chain's CDR3 is CASSGTSGGGWRTTYEQYF. CDR3 bases: TGTGCCAGCAGTGGTACTAGCGGAGGGGGGTGGCGTACGACCTACGAGCAGTACTTC.

The rearrangement links TRBV30 to TRBJ2-7, with TRBD2 matching 7 bases. Trimming cost V 6 bases and J 5 bases; bases outside gene matches: 10. Germline CDR1 and CDR2: GTSNPN and SVGIG (reference sequence). This CDR3 spans 13 amino acids. CDR3 coding DNA: TGTGCCTGTGCGGGAGTTACCTCTCACGAGCAGTACTTC. Protein product: CACAGVTSHEQYF.

The chain combines TRBV6-1 with TRBJ1-4; D remains ambiguous. The germline V gene has CDR1 MNHNS and CDR2 SASEGT. The V and J ends lost 0 bases and 4 bases respectively, with 6 bases between them. The CDR3 contains 14 residues. Written as DNA, the CDR3 is TGTGCCAGCAGTGAAGCGTGGGTTAATGAAAAACTGTTTTTT. Amino acids: CASSEAWVNEKLFF.

The gene calls are TRBV11-2 and TRBJ2-2; no definite D call. The germline CDR1 and CDR2 sequences are SGHAT and FQNNGV. The CDR3 is 13 amino acids. V shed 2 bases and J shed 6 bases, with 7 bases lying between them. CDR3 sequence reads: CASSLMAPGELFF. CDR3 coding DNA: TGTGCCAGCAGCTTAATGGCCCCCGGGGAGCTGTTTTTT.

The gene calls are TRBV7-2 and TRBJ1-2; D ambiguous. This CDR3 comprises 12 residues. Germline V lookup: CDR1 SGHTA, CDR2 FQGNSA. V was clipped by 3 bases and J by 6 bases, with 8 bases between them. CDR3 amino acids: CASSFRTHGYTF. CDR3 nucleotide sequence: TGTGCCAGCAGCTTCCGGACCCATGGCTACACCTTC.

The chain joins TRBV10-1 to TRBJ2-1, with TRBD2 matching 7 bases. V trimming: 5 bases; J trimming: 7 bases; junction bases outside the gene matches: 11. Per the germline V gene, CDR1 is WNHNN and CDR2 is SYGVQD (reference sequence). This CDR3 is 15 amino acids long. CDR3 in amino acids: CASSSIRGERNEQFF. CDR3 nucleotide sequence: TGCGCCAGCAGTTCTATCCGGGGGGAACGGAATGAGCAGTTCTTC.

V usage is TRBV28 and J usage is TRBJ1-2, with D unclear. The CDR3 consists of 12 residues. Germline values: CDR1 MDHEN, CDR2 SYDVKM. V was shortened by 6 bases and J by 8 bases, with 13 bases between the two germline ends. The CDR3 DNA reads TGTGCCAGCAGCTCCGCGGAGGCGGGCTACACCTTC. It specifies CASSSAEAGYTF.